These T cell receptor beta chains were read from a single sample in a study of shared clonotypes between healthy human individuals. Profiled with immunoSEQ multiplex PCR; TCRdb holds only in-frame clones, not every one. The table shows about 1.5 million clones, with about 96% occurring only once. Material for sequencing was naive CD4+ T cells sorted from blood. The receptors were sampled from a man younger than 45 in good health. Both conserved end residues are part of each CDR3. Fields, in order: clone size, D gene, J gene, V gene, CDR3 DNA, CDR3 protein. A D gene is named only where the DNA matches it firmly. Clone size is given for some rows only: seen once, a few or many times, or a class if the clone is expanded.

. . TRBJ2-2 TRBV10-3 TGTGCCATCAGTGGCAGGGGGGCGGCGGACACCGGGGAGCTGTTTTTT CAISGRGAADTGELFF
. . TRBJ1-1 TRBV19 TGTGCCAGTAAATACAGACAGAACACTGAAGCTTTCTTT CASKYRQNTEAFF
. TRBD2 TRBJ2-1 TRBV7-2 TGTGCCAGCAGGTCTAGCGGGAGTTATAGTAATGAGCAGTTCTTC CASRSSGSYSNEQFF
. TRBD2 TRBJ2-3 TRBV11-2 TGTGCCAGCAGCGTCGACGGGAGGGGAACAGATACGCAGTATTTT CASSVDGRGTDTQYF
. . TRBJ2-7 TRBV5-1 TGCGCCAGCAGCTTAAATCTCGCAGTCCCCTACGAGCAGTACTTC CASSLNLAVPYEQYF
. TRBD2 TRBJ2-2 TRBV19 TGTGCCAGTAGACTAGCGGGAGGCACCGGGGAGCTGTTTTTT CASRLAGGTGELFF
. . TRBJ1-5 TRBV15 TGTGCCACCAGCAGAGATAGGCAGTTCCTCGGTCAGCCCCAACATTTT CATSRDRQFLGQPQHF
. TRBD1 TRBJ2-1 TRBV7-9 TGTGCCAGCAGCGACCGGGACAGGGGTTTCAATGAGCAGTTCTTC CASSDRDRGFNEQFF
. . TRBJ2-7 TRBV28 TGTGCCAGCGCAATAGGCGGGTACGAGCAGTACTTC CASAIGGYEQYF
. . TRBJ2-7 TRBV6-9 TGTGCCAGTGTGGGGGAGCAGTACTTC CASVGEQYF
. . TRBJ2-6 TRBV6-1 TGTGCCAGCAGTCCGCCGGGCGGGGCCAACGTCCTGACTTTC CASSPPGGANVLTF
. TRBD1 TRBJ2-1 TRBV9 TGTGCCAGCAGCGTAGGGGGGACAGCGGAATTCAATGAGCAGTTCTTC CASSVGGTAEFNEQFF
. . TRBJ2-7 TRBV4-2 TGTGCCAGCAGCTCCGGGACCCTGTTCTACGAGCAGTACTTC CASSSGTLFYEQYF
few . TRBJ1-1 TRBV18 TGTGCCAGCTCACCAATTCCCGGACAACACACTGAAGCTTTCTTT CASSPIPGQHTEAFF
. . TRBJ2-1 TRBV27 TGTGCCAGCAGCAACAGAAAGGCATCGGGGGTTATGTCTCCCAATGAGCAGTTCTTC CASSNRKASGVMSPNEQFF
. . TRBJ2-1 TRBV6-5 TGTGCCAGCAGTTACCTCGGCGGGGGCGCGAGTTACGAGCAGTTCTTC CASSYLGGGASYEQFF
. TRBD2 TRBJ2-3 TRBV19 TGTGCCAGTAGTATCCTAGCGGCCCTTAGCACAGATACGCAGTATTTT CASSILAALSTDTQYF
. . TRBJ1-4 TRBV5-8 TGTGCCAGCAGCTTGATTCTAAATCCAGACACAACTAATGAAAAACTGTTTTTT CASSLILNPDTTNEKLFF
. . TRBJ2-2 TRBV6-5 TGTGCCAGCAGTTACAAGGTCGGCGGGGAGCTGTTTTTT CASSYKVGGELFF
. . TRBJ2-7 TRBV18 TGTGCCAGCTCACGGCCCGGAGCCCCGGGCGAGCAGTACTTC CASSRPGAPGEQYF
. . TRBJ2-3 TRBV5-4 TGTGCCAGCAGCCTACAAGGCACAGATACGCAGTATTTT CASSLQGTDTQYF
. TRBD1 TRBJ1-4 TRBV5-6 TGTGCCAGCAGCTTCGCAGGACAGGGGGGTAATGAAAAACTGTTTTTT CASSFAGQGGNEKLFF
. TRBD2 TRBJ2-7 TRBV5-4 TGTGCCAGCAGCTTGAGTAGCGGGAGGGCAGAAGAGCAGTACTTC CASSLSSGRAEEQYF